The rows below give T cell receptor beta chains drawn from one sample of a study of shared clonotypes between healthy human individuals. Some clones are missing from TCRdb's copy, which holds only in-frame ones; the method was immunoSEQ multiplex PCR. This sample yields fewer than 1.8 million clones, of which around 98.5% are seen a single time; about 0.4% belongs to the top ten. The specimen was naive CD4+ T cells sorted from blood. These receptors originate from a man aged 25-45 years in good health. The CDR3 runs from the conserved cysteine through the conserved F or W. The order of the fields is clone size, D gene, V gene, J gene, CDR3 DNA, CDR3 protein. D genes are given only for firm matches. Not every row has a clone size; where given, it reads once, few, many or a size class.

NA	TRBD2	TRBV7-9	TRBJ2-7	TGTGCCAGCAGCACCGGGACTAGCTTAGTCTACGAGCAGTACTTC	CASSTGTSLVYEQYF
NA	TRBD1	TRBV10-1	TRBJ2-2	TGCGCCAGCAGTGACCGACTCCCGGGACAGGGAAACACCGGGGAGCTGTTTTTT	CASSDRLPGQGNTGELFF
NA	TRBD1	TRBV5-1	TRBJ2-7	TGCGCCAGCAGCGATACGGGACAGTCGCAGTACTTC	CASSDTGQSQYF
once	TRBD1	TRBV2	TRBJ2-5	TGTGCCAGCAGTGCGGACAGGACAGCACGAGAGACCCAGTACTTC	CASSADRTARETQYF
NA	TRBD2	TRBV5-1	TRBJ2-7	TGCGCCAGCACCCGGACTAGCGGGAGCTACGAGCAGTACTTC	CASTRTSGSYEQYF
NA	TRBD2	TRBV14	TRBJ2-1	TGTGCCAGCAGCCTACCGGGACTAGCTCGCAATGAGCAGTTCTTC	CASSLPGLARNEQFF
NA	NA	TRBV10-3	TRBJ2-3	TGTGCCATCAGTGAACCCCGACTGCTCGGCTCAGGGGATACGCAGTATTTT	CAISEPRLLGSGDTQYF
NA	NA	TRBV12-2	TRBJ2-7	TGTGCAAGTCGCTTAGTTCCCGGACTAGCGGGGTCCGAGACTCACTCCTACGAGCAGTACTTC	CASRLVPGLAGSETHSYEQYF
NA	TRBD1	TRBV6-4	TRBJ2-7	TGTGCCAGATTGACAGGGACCTACGAGCAGTACTTC	CARLTGTYEQYF
once	NA	TRBV7-9	TRBJ2-5	TGTGCCAGCAGCGGGGTTGGGGAAGAGACCCAGTACTTC	CASSGVGEETQYF
once	NA	TRBV12-5	TRBJ1-2	TGTGCTAGTGCCCTGGGCGCCCGGAACTATGGCTACACCTTC	CASALGARNYGYTF
once	NA	TRBV5-1	TRBJ2-7	TGCGCCAGCAGCTCTAACAGGGCAGGTGATACCTACGAGCAGTACTTC	CASSSNRAGDTYEQYF
NA	NA	TRBV18	TRBJ1-3	TGTGCCAGCTCCCCTTGGGACTCTGGAAACACCATATATTTT	CASSPWDSGNTIYF